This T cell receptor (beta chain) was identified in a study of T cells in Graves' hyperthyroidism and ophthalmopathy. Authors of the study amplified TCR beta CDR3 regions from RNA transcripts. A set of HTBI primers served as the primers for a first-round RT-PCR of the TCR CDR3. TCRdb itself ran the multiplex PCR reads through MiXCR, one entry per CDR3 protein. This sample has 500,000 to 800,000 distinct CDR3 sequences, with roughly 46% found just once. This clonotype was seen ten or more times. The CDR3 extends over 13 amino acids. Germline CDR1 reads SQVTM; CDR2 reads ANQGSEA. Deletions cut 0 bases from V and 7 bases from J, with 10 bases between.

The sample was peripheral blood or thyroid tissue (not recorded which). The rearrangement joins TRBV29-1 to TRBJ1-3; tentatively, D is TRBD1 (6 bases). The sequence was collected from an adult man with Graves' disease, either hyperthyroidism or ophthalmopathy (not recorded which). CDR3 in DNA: TGCAGCGTTGAAGAGACAGGCCGGAACACCATATATTTT. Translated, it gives CSVEETGRNTIYF.